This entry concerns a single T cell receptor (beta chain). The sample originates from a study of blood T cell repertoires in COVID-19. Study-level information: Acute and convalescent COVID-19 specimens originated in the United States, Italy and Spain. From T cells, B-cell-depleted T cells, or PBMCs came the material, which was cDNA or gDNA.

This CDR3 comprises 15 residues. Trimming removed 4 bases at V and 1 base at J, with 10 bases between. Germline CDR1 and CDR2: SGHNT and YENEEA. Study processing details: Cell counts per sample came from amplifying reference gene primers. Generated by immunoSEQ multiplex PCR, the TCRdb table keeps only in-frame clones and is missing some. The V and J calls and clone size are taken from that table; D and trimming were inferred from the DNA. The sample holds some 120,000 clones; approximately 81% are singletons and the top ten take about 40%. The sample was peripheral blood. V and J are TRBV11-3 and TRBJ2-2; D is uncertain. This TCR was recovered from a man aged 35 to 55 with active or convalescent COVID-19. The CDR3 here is CASSSDTQNTGELFF. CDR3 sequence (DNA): TGTGCCAGCAGCTCCGATACACAGAACACCGGGGAGCTGTTTTTT.